The rows below give T cell receptor beta chains drawn from one sample of a study of cytomegalovirus exposure and HLA in healthy donors. The table came from immunoSEQ multiplex PCR; TCRdb's copy has only in-frame clones and leaves some out. Of under 170,000 clones listed, 50% to 75% are singletons. Sequences were obtained from PBMCs. The receptors were sampled from a woman aged 55-69 years in good health and CMV-seropositive. Each CDR3 is given with its conserved first and last residue. Each record gives: V gene, clone size, J gene, D gene, CDR3 DNA, CDR3 protein. D genes are given only for firm matches. Rows may omit the clone size; those that give it use once, few, many or a size class.

>TRBV6-5|-|TRBJ1-5|-
TGTGCCAGCAGTAGAGGGAGGGCTCAGCCCCAGCATTTT
CASSRGRAQPQHF
>TRBV4-1|-|TRBJ2-2|-
TGCGCCAGCAGCCAAGATCCTTCGGGTCGCGGGGAGCTGTTTTTT
CASSQDPSGRGELFF
>TRBV4-3|few|TRBJ2-1|-
TGCGCCAGCAGCCACTCCGGACATAGCTCCTACAATGAGCAGTTCTTC
CASSHSGHSSYNEQFF
>TRBV25-1|-|TRBJ2-7|-
TGTGCCAGCAGTGAACGCGGCAGGGCCGGCTACGAGCAGTACTTC
CASSERGRAGYEQYF
>TRBV7-9|-|TRBJ2-7|TRBD1
TGTGCCAGCAGCTTAGCGGCGACAGGGGACCACTACGAGCAGTACTTC
CASSLAATGDHYEQYF
>TRBV2|-|TRBJ1-5|-
TGTGCCAGCACGCAACGGCGGGGGGGCGCAGGCAATCAGCCCCAGCATTTT
CASTQRRGGAGNQPQHF
>TRBV18|-|TRBJ2-3|TRBD2
TGTGCCAGCTCACCAAAGGCGGGAGTGGGGGATACGCAGTATTTT
CASSPKAGVGDTQYF
>TRBV9|-|TRBJ1-1|TRBD1
TGTGCCAGCAGCGTAGAGGGGGCCCCTGAAGCTTTCTTT
CASSVEGAPEAFF
>TRBV29-1|few|TRBJ2-3|-
TGCAGCGTTGAGGGGAGCGTCCCCCCCACAGATACGCAGTATTTT
CSVEGSVPPTDTQYF
>TRBV5-4|-|TRBJ2-7|-
TGTGCCAGCAGCTTGGGCAGGGGCAACTCCTACGAGCAATACTTC
CASSLGRGNSYEQYF
>TRBV7-9|-|TRBJ1-1|TRBD1
TGTGCCAGCAGCCCAATGACCCGACAGGGTTTTAGAGCTTTCTTT
CASSPMTRQGFRAFF
>TRBV2|-|TRBJ1-1|TRBD1
TGTGCCAGCAGGCAAATTGACAGGGCCGGGAACACTGAAGCTTTCTTT
CASRQIDRAGNTEAFF
>TRBV7-8|-|TRBJ1-5|TRBD1
TGTGCCAGCAGCTTGACGGACAGGGTTCATCAGCCCCAGCATTTT
CASSLTDRVHQPQHF
>TRBV28|once|TRBJ2-3|TRBD2
TGTGCCAGCACTCTGGGGTTTAGCGGGATCACAGATACGCAGTATTTT
CASTLGFSGITDTQYF
>TRBV6-6|-|TRBJ1-1|TRBD1
TGTGCCAGCAGTTACCCCGACAGGGCCGCTGAAGCTTTCTTT
CASSYPDRAAEAFF
>TRBV7-7|few|TRBJ2-5|TRBD2
TGTGCTAGCAGCTTAGGCGCCGCGGGGGGGTACCAAGAGACCCAGTACTTC
CASSLGAAGGYQETQYF
>TRBV28|-|TRBJ1-2|-
TGTGCCAGCAGTTCGGACACCGATAACTATGGCTACACCTTC
CASSSDTDNYGYTF
>TRBV27|-|TRBJ2-3|TRBD2
TGTGCCAGCAGTTTACTAGCGGTAGATACGCAGTATTTT
CASSLLAVDTQYF
>TRBV19|-|TRBJ2-5|-
TGTGCCAGTAGTACCGACAGTGGCCAAGAGACCCAGTACTTC
CASSTDSGQETQYF
>TRBV7-6|few|TRBJ2-6|-
TGTGCCAGCAGCGCGACCGGGGGAAGGAACTCCGGGGCCAACGTCCTGACTTTC
CASSATGGRNSGANVLTF